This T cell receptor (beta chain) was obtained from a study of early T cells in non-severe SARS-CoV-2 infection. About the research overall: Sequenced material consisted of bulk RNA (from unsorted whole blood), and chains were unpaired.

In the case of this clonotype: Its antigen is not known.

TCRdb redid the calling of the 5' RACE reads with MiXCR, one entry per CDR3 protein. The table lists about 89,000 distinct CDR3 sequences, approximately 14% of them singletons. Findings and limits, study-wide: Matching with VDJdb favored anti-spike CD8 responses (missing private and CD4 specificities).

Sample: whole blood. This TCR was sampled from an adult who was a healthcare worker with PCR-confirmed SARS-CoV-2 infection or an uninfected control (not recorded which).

CDR3 coding DNA: TGTGCCAGCAGCTTAAGATTTAGCCCCCAAGAGACCCAGTACTTC. It codes for CASSLRFSPQETQYF. J is TRBJ2-5 and V is TRBV7-6, with D hard to call. The CDR3 spans 15 residues. Germline CDR1 and CDR2: SGHVS and FNYEAQ. Trimming removed 2 bases at V and 1 base at J, with 11 bases between.